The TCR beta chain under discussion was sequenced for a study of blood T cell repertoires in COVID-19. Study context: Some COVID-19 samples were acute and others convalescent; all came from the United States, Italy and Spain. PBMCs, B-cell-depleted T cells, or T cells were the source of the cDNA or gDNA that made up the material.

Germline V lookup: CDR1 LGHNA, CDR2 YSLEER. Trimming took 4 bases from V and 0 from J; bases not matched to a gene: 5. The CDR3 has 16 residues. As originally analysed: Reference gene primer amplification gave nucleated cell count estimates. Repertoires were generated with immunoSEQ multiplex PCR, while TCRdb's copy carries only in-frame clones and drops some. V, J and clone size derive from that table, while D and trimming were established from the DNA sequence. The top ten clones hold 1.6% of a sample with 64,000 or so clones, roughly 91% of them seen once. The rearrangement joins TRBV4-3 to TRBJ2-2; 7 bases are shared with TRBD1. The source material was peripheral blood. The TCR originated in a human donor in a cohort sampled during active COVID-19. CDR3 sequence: CASSRAGTANTGELFF. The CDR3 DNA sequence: TGCGCCAGCAGCCGGGCCGGGACAGCGAACACCGGGGAGCTGTTTTTT.